This T cell receptor (beta chain) is from a study of shared clonotypes between healthy human individuals. CD45RO-negative CD8 cells positively selected for CCR7 made up the naive population, which excluded terminally differentiated effector memory CD45RA+ cells. Libraries were prepared by immunoSEQ multiplex PCR; TCRdb keeps only in-frame clonotypes and omits some of them. The repertoire consists of about 2.1 million clones, with 80% to 95% occurring once and the leading ten covering less than 2%. This CDR3 has 10 residues. The germline V gene encodes CDR1 WNHNN and CDR2 SYGVQD (reference sequence). Trimming left V 7 bases short and J 2 bases short, with 3 bases between.

V is TRBV10-1 and J is TRBJ2-7; D is ambiguous. Sequencing input: naive CD8+ T cells from PBMCs. This receptor was taken from a man aged 18 to 29 in good health. Some clones in this sample may be carry-over from other donors' samples. The CDR3 protein is CASTPYEQYF. The DNA of the CDR3 is TGCGCCAGCACCCCCTACGAGCAGTACTTC.